A single sample gave rise to the 21 T cell receptor beta chains below, sequenced in a study of yellow fever vaccine responses in identical twins. TCRdb ran MiXCR on the RT-PCR reads and lists one entry per CDR3 protein. The table shows about 1,700 distinct CDR3 sequences, with around nine tenths occurring only once. This specimen consisted of T cells from blood (PBMCs), unsorted or a sorted subset (not recorded which), obtained before or after yellow fever vaccination (not recorded which). These receptors were collected from a woman under 30 who received the yellow fever vaccine.

This clonotype was observed once. The chain employs TRBV10-3 and TRBJ1-6, with D perhaps matching TRBD1 (5 bases). CDR3 length equals 14 residues. Trimming left V 4 bases short and J 8 bases short, with 12 bases between. CDR1 and CDR2 (germline): ENHRY, SYGVKD. The CDR3 loop is CAISGTGADSPLHF. In DNA, the CDR3 is TGTGCCATCAGTGGAACAGGAGCTGATTCACCCCTCCACTTT.

V and J are TRBV24-1 and TRBJ2-7; 11 bases agree with TRBD1. Germline V CDR1 and CDR2: KGHDR, SFDVKD. V shed 5 bases, J shed 5 bases, and the junction held 7 bases outside the gene matches. CDR3 length: 15 amino acids. The DNA of the CDR3 is TGTGCCACCAGTGCTGTGGACAGGGGGCTCGACGAGCAGTACTTC. It is translated as CATSAVDRGLDEQYF.

J is TRBJ1-3 and V is TRBV4-1, with 7 bases aligning to TRBD1. With 3 bases clipped from V and 4 bases from J, the junction kept 12 bases outside the gene matches. Germline CDR1 reads MGHRA; CDR2 reads YSYEKL. The CDR3 sequence is 17 residues long. The CDR3 nucleotides are TGCGCCAGCAGCCAGGGAGTCGACAGGGCGGACGGAAACACCATATATTTT. This codes for CASSQGVDRADGNTIYF.

V is TRBV15 and J is TRBJ2-3, with TRBD1 matching 7 bases. Germline CDR1 reads LNHNV; CDR2 reads YYDKDF (reference sequence). The CDR3 has 16 residues. After removal of 5 bases from V and 2 bases from J, the junction contained 10 bases not matched to a gene. The CDR3 is CATSSTAGTATDTQYF. CDR3 bases: TGTGCCACCAGCTCAACCGCCGGGACAGCCACAGATACGCAGTATTTT.

The rearrangement uses TRBV7-6 and TRBJ2-7; tentative D call: TRBD2 (5 bases). This CDR3 comprises 13 residues. The germline V gene encodes CDR1 SGHVS and CDR2 FNYEAQ. V was pared by 5 bases and J by 7 bases, with 15 bases between. CDR3 sequence: CASSQNPGGEQYF. The DNA of the CDR3 is TGTGCCAGCAGCCAGAATCCGGGCGGGGAGCAGTACTTC.

This chain uses TRBV4-1 with TRBJ2-4; no clear D gene. V was shortened by 2 bases and J by 6 bases, with 17 bases between the two germline ends. The CDR3 is made up of 16 amino acids. Per germline, CDR1 MGHRA and CDR2 YSYEKL. CDR3 bases: TGCGCCAGCAGCCAAAAAGATCAAGAAGTTAGAAACATTCAGTACTTC. Translation: CASSQKDQEVRNIQYF.

V is TRBV15 and J is TRBJ1-2; no clear D gene. The CDR3 spans 13 residues. The V and J ends lost 5 bases and 2 bases respectively, with 9 bases between them. The germline V gene has CDR1 LNHNV and CDR2 YYDKDF (reference sequence). CDR3 nucleotides: TGTGCCACCAGCCGGGCAGAGAACTATGGCTACACCTTC. It codes for CATSRAENYGYTF. Using reference TRBV15 and TRBJ1-2 for the parts outside the CDR3, the full variable domain is DAMVIQNPRYQVTQFGKPVTLSCSQTLNHNVMYWYQQKSSQAPKLLFHYYDKDFNNEADTPDNFQSRRPNTSFCFLDIRSPGLGDTAMYLCATSRAENYGYTFGSGTRLTVV.

This sequence joins TRBV24-1 and TRBJ2-3; no definite D call. CDR1 is KGHDR, CDR2 SFDVKD, per germline. V was shortened by 4 bases and J by 0 bases, with 7 bases between the two germline ends. The CDR3 totals 14 residues. CDR3 region: CATSEGRSTDTQYF. The CDR3 DNA follows: TGTGCCACCAGTGAAGGCAGGAGCACAGATACGCAGTATTTT.

The chain uses TRBV10-3 and TRBJ1-1; D perhaps matches TRBD1 (6 bases). The CDR3 is made up of 13 amino acids. Trimming pared 3 bases from V and 1 base from J, leaving 6 bases between. The germline gives CDR1 ENHRY, CDR2 SYGVKD. In DNA, the CDR3 is TGTGCCATCAGTGAACAGGGGAACACTGAAGCTTTCTTT. It codes for CAISEQGNTEAFF.

In DNA form, the CDR3 reads TGTGCCTGTACTTGGGGAGCCCACGAGCAGTACTTC. Protein sequence: CACTWGAHEQYF. This chain connects TRBV30 to TRBJ2-7; TRBD2 might be the D (5 bases). Germline V gene sequence: CDR1 GTSNPN, CDR2 SVGIG (reference sequence). Trimming left V 6 bases short and J 5 bases short, with 14 bases between. This CDR3 comprises 12 residues.

The chain recombines TRBV11-2 with TRBJ2-7; D perhaps matches TRBD2 (6 bases). CDR3 length: 14 residues. Germline CDR1 is SGHAT and CDR2 is FQNNGV. V lost 7 bases and J lost 2, with 15 bases in between. CDR3 sequence: CASTLSEGAYEQYF. In nucleotides, the CDR3 is TGTGCCAGCACCTTGTCGGAGGGTGCCTACGAGCAGTACTTC.

The genes are TRBV3-1 and TRBJ2-7; D is perhaps TRBD1 or TRBD2 (5 bases each). Germline V gene sequence: CDR1 LGHDT, CDR2 YNNKEL (reference sequence). The V and J ends lost 2 bases and 4 bases respectively, with 12 bases between them. The CDR3 covers 14 residues. As DNA, the CDR3 is TGTGCCAGCAGCCAACAGCGGACATCTTACGAGCAGTACTTC. It codes for CASSQQRTSYEQYF.

As DNA, the CDR3 is TGCGCCACCTCTTACTTCGGTCGGTACGAGCAGTACTTC. Translated, it gives CATSYFGRYEQYF. This chain uses TRBV23-1 with TRBJ2-7; D remains ambiguous. TRBV23-1 is an open reading frame, and its role is uncertain. Trimming shortened V by 10 bases and J by 4 bases, and 17 bases separated the two germline ends. The CDR3 sequence is 13 residues long.

CDR3 sequence: CASSAQRLAGGQETQYF. The CDR3 DNA reads as TGTGCCAGCAGCGCCCAGCGACTAGCGGGGGGACAAGAGACCCAGTACTTC. V and J are TRBV9 and TRBJ2-5, with TRBD2 identical over 13 bases. The germline gives CDR1 SGDLS, CDR2 YYNGEE. The CDR3 extends over 17 amino acids. The V segment lost 3 bases and the J segment 2 bases; nucleotides outside the gene matches: 7.

The chain joins TRBV5-6 to TRBJ2-1; 9 bases fit TRBD1. V trimming: 5 bases; J trimming: 4 bases; junction bases outside the gene matches: 7. Germline loops: CDR1 SGHDT, CDR2 YYEEEE. CDR3 length: 15 residues. CDR3 sequence reads: CASRGQGRSYNEQFF. CDR3 nucleotides: TGTGCCAGCAGGGGACAGGGAAGGTCATACAATGAGCAGTTCTTC.

The V gene is TRBV6-1, the J gene TRBJ2-1; 7 bases fit TRBD1. There are 15 residues in the CDR3. Germline V gene data show CDR1 as MNHNS and CDR2 as SASEGT. With V trimmed by 6 bases and J by 7 bases, 12 bases remained unmatched. CDR3 nucleotide sequence: TGTGCCAGCAGCCCTCGCCCCACAGGGGTGAATGAGCAGTTCTTC. Its protein is CASSPRPTGVNEQFF.

This clonotype has more than one count but fewer than ten. The chain employs TRBV10-3 and TRBJ1-1; tentatively, D is TRBD1 (5 bases). Germline V gives CDR1 ENHRY, CDR2 SYGVKD. This CDR3 is 14 amino acids long. V lost 10 bases and J 4 bases, leaving 19 bases between the germline ends. CDR3 nucleotide sequence: TGTGCCACTTGGGGCGCCCAGGGAAGCACTGAAGCTTTCTTT. Its translation: CATWGAQGSTEAFF.

A remark on this clonotype: The junction departs from germline at one end; a sequencing error may be responsible. This chain links TRBV7-7 with TRBJ2-7, with TRBD1 matching over 8 bases. The CDR3 covers 14 residues. CDR1 is SSHAT and CDR2 is FNYEAQ in the germline V gene (reference sequence). The CDR3 reads CASSPGQGPYEQYF. CDR3 DNA: TGTGCTAGCAGCCCTGGACAGGGTCCTTACGAGCAGTACTTC.

The rearrangement uses TRBV2 and TRBJ2-7; D gene unclear. The CDR3 has 14 amino acids. The germline gives CDR1 SNHLY, CDR2 FYNNEI. Trimming took 3 bases from V and 1 from J, leaving 10 bases between them. The CDR3 nucleotides are TGTGCCAGCAGTGAGATTGATGTTTCCTACGAGCAGTACTTC. It codes for CASSEIDVSYEQYF.

The chain carries TRBV29-1 and TRBJ2-3; D uncertain. This CDR3 spans 15 amino acids. The V end lost 4 bases, the J end lost 0 bases, and 14 bases lay between the germline ends. Germline V CDR1 and CDR2: SQVTM, ANQGSEA. Here the CDR3 reads CSVGMGISSTDTQYF. Written as DNA, the CDR3 is TGCAGCGTTGGCATGGGGATCTCTAGCACAGATACGCAGTATTTT.

The gene calls are TRBV29-1 and TRBJ2-2; D not certain. The germline V and J ends were trimmed by 5 bases and 4 bases, with 5 bases remaining between them. Germline CDR1 SQVTM, CDR2 ANQGSEA. This CDR3 spans 11 amino acids. The CDR3 sequence: CSVRVTGELFF. DNA of the CDR3: TGCAGCGTTAGAGTCACCGGGGAGCTGTTTTTT.